A selection of T cell receptor beta chains follows, all from one sample in a study of siplizumab effects on memory and regulatory T cells. The protocol was immunoSEQ multiplex PCR, while the TCRdb copy is restricted to in-frame clones and leaves out a portion. The sample records about 100,000 clones, 94% being singletons. The sequenced sample was non-Treg CD4+ T cells sorted from blood. The receptors were gathered from a human donor in good health. The CDR3 runs from the conserved cysteine through the conserved F or W. The order of the fields is clone size, J gene, V gene, D gene, CDR3 protein, CDR3 DNA. The D gene is left open where the match is weak. Rows may omit the clone size; those that give it use once, few, many or a size class.

size: -
J: TRBJ2-7
V: TRBV6-1
D: -
CDR3: CASSEVRDEGEQYF
DNA: TGTGCCAGCAGTGAGGTCAGGGATGAGGGCGAGCAGTACTTC

size: -
J: TRBJ2-3
V: TRBV10-1
D: -
CDR3: CASSESGSLTDTQYF
DNA: TGCGCCAGCAGTGAGTCGGGGAGCCTCACAGATACGCAGTATTTT

size: -
J: TRBJ1-5
V: TRBV4-1
D: TRBD1
CDR3: CASSQSVGEQGPQPQHF
DNA: TGCGCCAGCAGCCAATCCGTTGGGGAACAGGGGCCCCAGCCCCAGCATTTT

size: -
J: TRBJ1-2
V: TRBV5-1
D: -
CDR3: CASSGASGFYGYTF
DNA: TGCGCCAGCAGCGGAGCTTCAGGGTTCTACGGCTACACCTTC

size: -
J: TRBJ2-3
V: TRBV5-4
D: TRBD2
CDR3: CASSSGLAGRLNTQYF
DNA: TGTGCCAGCAGCTCAGGACTAGCGGGAAGGTTGAATACGCAGTATTTT

size: -
J: TRBJ2-3
V: TRBV5-1
D: TRBD2
CDR3: CASSLSSGRQPQYF
DNA: TGCGCCAGCAGCTTGTCTAGCGGGAGGCAGCCTCAATATTTT

size: -
J: TRBJ2-5
V: TRBV9
D: -
CDR3: CASSVGPGPGTQYF
DNA: TGTGCCAGCAGCGTAGGCCCAGGGCCTGGGACCCAGTACTTC

size: once
J: TRBJ1-1
V: TRBV2
D: TRBD1
CDR3: CASRLSGQTNTEAFF
DNA: TGTGCCAGCAGGCTATCGGGACAGACGAACACTGAAGCTTTCTTT

size: -
J: TRBJ2-1
V: TRBV5-1
D: -
CDR3: CASSSPKTGHADINEQFF
DNA: TGCGCCAGCAGCTCCCCGAAGACGGGACACGCGGATATCAATGAGCAGTTCTTC

size: -
J: TRBJ2-2
V: TRBV2
D: TRBD2
CDR3: CASSLTSGSTGELFF
DNA: TGTGCCAGCAGCCTGACTAGCGGGAGCACCGGGGAGCTGTTTTTT

size: -
J: TRBJ1-1
V: TRBV9
D: -
CDR3: CASSVGKTRNTEAFF
DNA: TGTGCCAGCAGCGTAGGAAAGACACGTAACACTGAAGCTTTCTTT

size: -
J: TRBJ1-1
V: TRBV4-2
D: -
CDR3: CASSLLITANTEAFF
DNA: TGTGCCAGCAGCCTCCTTATAACAGCAAACACTGAAGCTTTCTTT

size: -
J: TRBJ1-5
V: TRBV19
D: TRBD1
CDR3: CASSQQGPRSIGQPQHF
DNA: TGTGCCAGTAGTCAACAGGGGCCGCGAAGTATAGGTCAGCCCCAGCATTTT

size: -
J: TRBJ1-1
V: TRBV7-9
D: -
CDR3: CASSLQQGSEAFF
DNA: TGTGCCAGCAGTTTACAACAGGGATCTGAAGCTTTCTTT

size: -
J: TRBJ2-7
V: TRBV2
D: -
CDR3: CASSPDSNEQYF
DNA: TGTGCCAGCAGCCCGGACAGTAACGAGCAGTACTTC

size: once
J: TRBJ1-5
V: TRBV11-2
D: TRBD1
CDR3: CASSLGGQGGQPQHF
DNA: TGTGCCAGCAGCTTAGGGGGACAGGGTGGTCAGCCCCAGCATTTT

size: -
J: TRBJ2-7
V: TRBV5-1
D: TRBD1
CDR3: CASSLGRQGSEQYF
DNA: TGCGCCAGCAGCTTGGGCCGACAGGGTAGCGAGCAGTACTTC

size: -
J: TRBJ2-3
V: TRBV11-2
D: -
CDR3: CASSFGGLVLDTQYF
DNA: TGTGCCAGCAGCTTCGGCGGGCTAGTCCTGGATACGCAGTATTTT

size: -
J: TRBJ1-4
V: TRBV10-2
D: -
CDR3: CASSEGGWGNEKLFF
DNA: TGCGCCAGCAGTGAGGGTGGGTGGGGGAACGAAAAACTGTTTTTT

size: -
J: TRBJ1-5
V: TRBV30
D: -
CDR3: CAWSVNRADQPQHF
DNA: TGTGCCTGGAGTGTAAACAGGGCCGATCAGCCCCAGCATTTT

size: -
J: TRBJ1-1
V: TRBV23-1
D: -
CDR3: CASSHRGGTEAFF
DNA: TGCGCCAGCAGTCATAGAGGAGGCACTGAAGCTTTCTTT

size: -
J: TRBJ1-6
V: TRBV6-5
D: -
CDR3: CASIRVAGSNSPLHF
DNA: TGTGCCAGCATCAGGGTCGCAGGGAGTAATTCACCCCTCCACTTT

size: -
J: TRBJ2-7
V: TRBV7-8
D: TRBD2
CDR3: CASSLRAGEGQYEQYF
DNA: TGTGCCAGCAGCCTAAGAGCGGGAGAGGGTCAGTACGAGCAGTACTTC

size: -
J: TRBJ2-7
V: TRBV29-1
D: TRBD1
CDR3: CSVQGQGNPYEQYF
DNA: TGCAGCGTACAGGGACAGGGCAATCCCTACGAGCAGTACTTC

size: -
J: TRBJ2-7
V: TRBV19
D: TRBD1
CDR3: CASSIRGTGAASYEQYF
DNA: TGTGCCAGTAGTATAAGAGGGACAGGGGCGGCATCCTACGAGCAGTACTTC

size: once
J: TRBJ1-1
V: TRBV6-5
D: -
CDR3: CASRYMAGNTEAFF
DNA: TGTGCCAGCAGATACATGGCGGGGAACACTGAAGCTTTCTTT

size: -
J: TRBJ1-1
V: TRBV4-1
D: -
CDR3: CASSQEVNRSPEAFF
DNA: TGCGCCAGCAGCCAAGAAGTAAACAGGTCCCCTGAAGCTTTCTTT

size: -
J: TRBJ2-3
V: TRBV7-2
D: TRBD2
CDR3: CASSLTSADTQYF
DNA: TGTGCCAGCAGCTTGACTAGCGCGGATACGCAGTATTTT

size: -
J: TRBJ2-1
V: TRBV6-5
D: -
CDR3: CASSYSFVQGNEQFF
DNA: TGTGCCAGCAGTTACTCCTTTGTACAGGGCAATGAGCAGTTCTTC

size: -
J: TRBJ2-7
V: TRBV5-4
D: -
CDR3: CASSLGIVPYEQYF
DNA: TGTGCCAGCAGCTTGGGGATAGTCCCCTACGAGCAGTACTTC

size: once
J: TRBJ2-1
V: TRBV28
D: TRBD2
CDR3: CASTPTSGRAFF
DNA: TGTGCCAGCACCCCGACTAGCGGGAGGGCGTTCTTC

size: -
J: TRBJ1-1
V: TRBV28
D: -
CDR3: CASTLWGGTEAFF
DNA: TGTGCCAGCACCTTGTGGGGAGGCACTGAAGCTTTCTTT

size: once
J: TRBJ1-2
V: TRBV5-4
D: -
CDR3: CASSSRDRAVYGYTF
DNA: TGTGCCAGCAGCTCCCGGGACCGCGCTGTCTATGGCTACACCTTC

size: -
J: TRBJ2-7
V: TRBV21-1
D: -
CDR3: CASSNLRRTYEQYF
DNA: TGTGCCAGCAGCAATCTCCGACGGACCTACGAGCAGTACTTC

size: once
J: TRBJ1-1
V: TRBV7-9
D: -
CDR3: CASSLFQRVGSGNTEAFF
DNA: TGTGCCAGCAGCTTATTCCAGCGAGTGGGCAGCGGGAACACTGAAGCTTTCTTT

size: -
J: TRBJ2-3
V: TRBV5-1
D: -
CDR3: CASSPMRGERADSDTQYF
DNA: TGCGCCAGCAGCCCGATGAGGGGGGAAAGGGCGGATTCAGATACGCAGTATTTT

size: -
J: TRBJ1-2
V: TRBV5-6
D: -
CDR3: CASSSSGRGGYGYTF
DNA: TGTGCCAGCAGCTCTTCGGGGAGGGGAGGGTATGGCTACACCTTC

size: -
J: TRBJ2-3
V: TRBV9
D: TRBD1
CDR3: CASSVQGVTDTQYF
DNA: TGTGCCAGCAGCGTACAGGGGGTCACAGATACGCAGTATTTT

size: -
J: TRBJ1-2
V: TRBV5-5
D: -
CDR3: CASSLEQGHGYTF
DNA: TGTGCCAGCAGCTTGGAACAGGGACACGGCTACACCTTC

size: -
J: TRBJ1-1
V: TRBV19
D: -
CDR3: CASSIPLVNTEAFF
DNA: TGTGCCAGTAGTATCCCTCTTGTGAACACTGAAGCTTTCTTT

size: once
J: TRBJ2-7
V: TRBV28
D: TRBD2
CDR3: CASTDRGREGEQYF
DNA: TGTGCCAGCACCGACCGGGGCAGGGAGGGCGAGCAGTACTTC

size: -
J: TRBJ1-5
V: TRBV5-5
D: -
CDR3: CASSLDPGSTNQPQHF
DNA: TGTGCCAGCAGCCTAGATCCAGGGTCGACAAATCAGCCCCAGCATTTT

size: -
J: TRBJ2-1
V: TRBV6-1
D: -
CDR3: CASSKNPYNEQFF
DNA: TGTGCCAGCAGCAAGAACCCTTACAATGAGCAGTTCTTC

size: -
J: TRBJ1-1
V: TRBV19
D: -
CDR3: CASSMWGRKNTEAFF
DNA: TGTGCCAGTAGTATGTGGGGACGGAAGAACACTGAAGCTTTCTTT

size: -
J: TRBJ2-7
V: TRBV5-6
D: -
CDR3: CASSLSVYEQYF
DNA: TGTGCCAGCAGCTTATCCGTATACGAGCAGTACTTC